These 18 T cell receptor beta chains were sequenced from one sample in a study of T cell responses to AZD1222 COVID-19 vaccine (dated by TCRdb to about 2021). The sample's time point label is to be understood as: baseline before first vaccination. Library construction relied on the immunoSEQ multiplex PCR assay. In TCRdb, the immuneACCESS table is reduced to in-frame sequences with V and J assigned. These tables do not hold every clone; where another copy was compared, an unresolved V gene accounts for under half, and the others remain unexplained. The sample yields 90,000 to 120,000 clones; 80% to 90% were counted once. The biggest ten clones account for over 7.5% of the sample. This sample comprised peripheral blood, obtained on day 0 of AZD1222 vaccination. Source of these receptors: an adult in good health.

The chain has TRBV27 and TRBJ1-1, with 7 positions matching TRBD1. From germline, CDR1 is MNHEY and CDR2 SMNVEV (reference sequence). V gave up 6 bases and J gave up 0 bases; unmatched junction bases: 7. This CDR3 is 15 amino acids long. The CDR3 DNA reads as TGTGCCAGCAGGACAGGGCTCCGGATGAACACTGAAGCTTTCTTT. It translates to CASRTGLRMNTEAFF.

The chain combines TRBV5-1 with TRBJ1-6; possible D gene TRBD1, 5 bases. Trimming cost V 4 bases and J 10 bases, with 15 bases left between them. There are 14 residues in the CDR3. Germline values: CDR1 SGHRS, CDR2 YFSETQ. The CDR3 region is CASSNTAGGSPLHF. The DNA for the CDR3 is TGCGCCAGCAGCAATACAGCCGGGGGATCACCCCTCCACTTT.

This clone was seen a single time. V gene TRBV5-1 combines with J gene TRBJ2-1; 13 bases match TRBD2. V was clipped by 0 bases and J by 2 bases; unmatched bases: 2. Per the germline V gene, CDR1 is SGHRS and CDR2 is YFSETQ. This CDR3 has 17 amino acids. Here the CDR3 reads CASSLGLAGGPYNEQFF. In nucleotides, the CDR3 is TGCGCCAGCAGCTTGGGACTAGCGGGGGGACCCTACAATGAGCAGTTCTTC.

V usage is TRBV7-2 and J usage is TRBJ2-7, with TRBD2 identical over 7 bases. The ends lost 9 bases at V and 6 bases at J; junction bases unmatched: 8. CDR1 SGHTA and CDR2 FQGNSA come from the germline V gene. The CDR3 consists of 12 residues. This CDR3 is CARGREGCEQYF. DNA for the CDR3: TGTGCCAGAGGCAGGGAGGGGTGCGAGCAGTACTTC.

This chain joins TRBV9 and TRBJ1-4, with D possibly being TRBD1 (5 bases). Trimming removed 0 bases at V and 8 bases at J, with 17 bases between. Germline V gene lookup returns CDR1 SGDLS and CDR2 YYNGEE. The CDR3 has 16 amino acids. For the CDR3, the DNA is TGTGCCAGCAGCGTAGACCCGGGGGGTCATAACGAAAAACTGTTTTTT. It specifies CASSVDPGGHNEKLFF.

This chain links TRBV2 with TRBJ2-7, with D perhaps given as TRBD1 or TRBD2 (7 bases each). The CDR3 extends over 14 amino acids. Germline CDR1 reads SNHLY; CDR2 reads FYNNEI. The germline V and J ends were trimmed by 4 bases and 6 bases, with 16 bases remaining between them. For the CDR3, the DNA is TGTGCCAGCAGTGGACAGGGCGGGGAGGGCGAGCAGTACTTC. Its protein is CASSGQGGEGEQYF.

CDR3 region: CASSIWTGDNYEQYF. CDR3 nucleotides: TGTGCCAGTAGTATTTGGACAGGGGATAACTACGAGCAGTACTTC. The chain carries TRBV19 and TRBJ2-7; 9 positions match TRBD1. V lost 3 bases, J lost 3 bases, and 6 bases stayed unmatched. Germline-derived CDR1 and CDR2 are LNHDA and SQIVND (reference sequence). This CDR3 is 15 amino acids long.

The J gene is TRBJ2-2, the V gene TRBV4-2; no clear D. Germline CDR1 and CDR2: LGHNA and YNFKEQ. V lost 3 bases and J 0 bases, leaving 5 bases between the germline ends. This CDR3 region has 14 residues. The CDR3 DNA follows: TGTGCCAGCAGCCATGGGACGAACACCGGGGAGCTGTTTTTT. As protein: CASSHGTNTGELFF.

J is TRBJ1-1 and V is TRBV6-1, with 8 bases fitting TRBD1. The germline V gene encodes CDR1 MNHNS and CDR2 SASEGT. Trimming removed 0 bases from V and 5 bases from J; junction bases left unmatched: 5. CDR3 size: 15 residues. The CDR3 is CASSEAATGATEAFF. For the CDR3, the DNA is TGTGCCAGCAGTGAAGCGGCGACAGGGGCGACTGAAGCTTTCTTT.

For the CDR3, the DNA is TGTGCCAGCAGCGCGACCCCCGGGACGGGATTACTGAACACCGGGGAGCTGTTTTTT. This sequence encodes CASSATPGTGLLNTGELFF. This sequence joins TRBV7-9 and TRBJ2-2; D possibly matches TRBD1 or TRBD2 (5 bases each). Trimming pared 5 bases from V and 1 base from J, leaving 23 bases between. The germline CDR1 and CDR2 sequences are SEHNR and FQNEAQ (reference sequence). The CDR3 extends over 19 amino acids.

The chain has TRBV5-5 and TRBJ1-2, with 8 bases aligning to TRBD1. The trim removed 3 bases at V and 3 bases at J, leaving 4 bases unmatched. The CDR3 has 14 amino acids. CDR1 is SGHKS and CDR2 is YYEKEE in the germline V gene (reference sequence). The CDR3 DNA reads TGTGCCAGCAGCTCAATGACAGGGGACTATGGCTACACCTTC. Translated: CASSSMTGDYGYTF. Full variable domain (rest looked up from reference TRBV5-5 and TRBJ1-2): DAGVTQSPTHLIKTRGQQVTLRCSPISGHKSVSWYQQVLGQGPQFIFQYYEKEERGRGNFPDRFSARQFPNYSSELNVNALLLGDSALYLCASSSMTGDYGYTFGSGTRLTVV.

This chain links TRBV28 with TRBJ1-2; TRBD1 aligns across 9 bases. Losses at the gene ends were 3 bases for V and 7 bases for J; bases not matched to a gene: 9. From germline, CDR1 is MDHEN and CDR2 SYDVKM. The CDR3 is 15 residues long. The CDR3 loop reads CASSLTGQGLGGYTF. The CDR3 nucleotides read TGTGCCAGCAGTTTGACAGGACAGGGGCTCGGTGGCTACACCTTC.

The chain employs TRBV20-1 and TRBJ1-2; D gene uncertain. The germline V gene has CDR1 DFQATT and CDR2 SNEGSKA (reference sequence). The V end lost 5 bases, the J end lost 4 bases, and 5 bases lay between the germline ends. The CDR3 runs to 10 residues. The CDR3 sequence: CSAWIYGYTF. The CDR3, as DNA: TGCAGTGCTTGGATCTATGGCTACACCTTC.

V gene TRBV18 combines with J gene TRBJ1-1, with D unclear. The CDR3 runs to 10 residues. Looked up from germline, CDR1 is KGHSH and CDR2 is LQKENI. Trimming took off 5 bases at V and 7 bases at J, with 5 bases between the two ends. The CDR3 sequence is CASSKVEAFF. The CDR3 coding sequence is TGTGCCAGCTCAAAGGTTGAAGCTTTCTTT.

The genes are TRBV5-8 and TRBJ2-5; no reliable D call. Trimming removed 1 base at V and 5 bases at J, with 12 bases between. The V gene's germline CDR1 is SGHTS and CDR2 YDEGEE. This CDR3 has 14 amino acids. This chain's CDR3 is CASSLPSGRETQYF. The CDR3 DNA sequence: TGTGCCAGCAGCTTGCCGTCCGGGCGGGAGACCCAGTACTTC.

CDR3 protein: CASSLEAYVQGENEKLFF. CDR3 nucleotide sequence: TGTGCCAGCAGCTTAGAGGCGTACGTGCAGGGAGAGAATGAAAAACTGTTTTTT. The chain recombines TRBV11-2 with TRBJ1-4, with D perhaps TRBD1 (5 bases). Germline CDR1 SGHAT, CDR2 FQNNGV. The CDR3 has 18 residues. Trimming removed 0 bases at V and 5 bases at J, with 19 bases between.

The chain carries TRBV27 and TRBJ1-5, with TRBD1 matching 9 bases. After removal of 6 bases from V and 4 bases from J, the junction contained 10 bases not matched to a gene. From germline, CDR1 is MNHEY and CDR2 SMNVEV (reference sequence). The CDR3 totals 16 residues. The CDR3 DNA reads TGTGCCAGCAGCTTACAGGGGGCCAAGCTAAATCAGCCCCAGCATTTT. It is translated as CASSLQGAKLNQPQHF.

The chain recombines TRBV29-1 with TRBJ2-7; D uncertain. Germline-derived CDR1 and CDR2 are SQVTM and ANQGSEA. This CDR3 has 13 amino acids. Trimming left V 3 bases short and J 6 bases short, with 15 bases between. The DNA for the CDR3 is TGCAGCGTTGAGGCGCTAGGAGCGAGCGAGCAGTACTTC. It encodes CSVEALGASEQYF.